These T cell receptor beta chains were read from a single sample in a study of cytomegalovirus exposure and HLA in healthy donors. Some clones are missing from TCRdb's copy, which holds only in-frame ones; the method was immunoSEQ multiplex PCR. The table lists under 200,000 clones, around nine tenths of them singletons. The sample consisted of PBMCs. These receptors were taken from a woman aged 25 to 39 in good health and CMV-seronegative. Both conserved end residues are trimmed from each CDR3. Some rows have no size entry. The others give once, few or many, or a class for an expanded clone.

CDR3 protein: ASSLAGSGNQPQH; clone size: -; V gene: TRBV5-6
CDR3 protein: ASSAGQGEGYEQY; clone size: few; V gene: TRBV4-1
CDR3 protein: ASSPPDRPYEQY; clone size: -; V gene: TRBV28
CDR3 protein: ASSVGGGGLIEQF; clone size: few; V gene: TRBV9
CDR3 protein: ASHIGGNPYGYT; clone size: -; V gene: TRBV19
CDR3 protein: SSSSAGATLGYEQY; clone size: -; V gene: TRBV7-9
CDR3 protein: ASSQSGRGSGEQY; clone size: -; V gene: TRBV19
CDR3 protein: ASSSRQGGTEAF; clone size: -; V gene: TRBV27
CDR3 protein: ASSLVQEAETEAF; clone size: -; V gene: TRBV4-2
CDR3 protein: ASSPRDLSTDTQY; clone size: -; V gene: TRBV12-1
CDR3 protein: SVEDRGQNTGELF; clone size: once; V gene: TRBV29-1
CDR3 protein: ASSAGAYQIDEQY; clone size: -; V gene: TRBV5-1
CDR3 protein: ASTLLTTGATTYEQY; clone size: -; V gene: TRBV7-9
CDR3 protein: ASSQIGQTYEQY; clone size: once; V gene: TRBV4-1
CDR3 protein: ASTQGRSPSPRAF; clone size: -; V gene: TRBV6-5
CDR3 protein: ASSTRRTENYEQY; clone size: -; V gene: TRBV19
CDR3 protein: ASRQGNQPQH; clone size: -; V gene: TRBV19
CDR3 protein: AWSTGPNQNYEQY; clone size: -; V gene: TRBV30
CDR3 protein: ATQADRGNQPQH; clone size: -; V gene: TRBV10-3
CDR3 protein: ATLAGGAYNEQF; clone size: once; V gene: TRBV2
CDR3 protein: ASSFGLADYNEQF; clone size: -; V gene: TRBV5-1
CDR3 protein: ASSIPGLQETQY; clone size: -; V gene: TRBV7-9
CDR3 protein: ASAERTGRTEAF; clone size: -; V gene: TRBV7-9
CDR3 protein: SANPDRRAF; clone size: -; V gene: TRBV20-1
CDR3 protein: ASSVQGASYEQY; clone size: -; V gene: TRBV28
CDR3 protein: ASSIDIQAGVTGELF; clone size: -; V gene: TRBV19
CDR3 protein: AAGGEGYEQY; clone size: -; V gene: TRBV10-3
CDR3 protein: ASSESGEGLDTQY; clone size: -; V gene: TRBV27
CDR3 protein: ASSWPRGDEQY; clone size: -; V gene: TRBV5-4
CDR3 protein: ASSLGKRSTDTQY; clone size: -; V gene: TRBV7-3
CDR3 protein: ASSLDNYEQY; clone size: -; V gene: TRBV5-6
CDR3 protein: AWSVSAGGIYEQY; clone size: -; V gene: TRBV30
CDR3 protein: ASTGTGRGTEAF; clone size: -; V gene: TRBV5-1
CDR3 protein: ASSLAGASNQPQH; clone size: -; V gene: TRBV5-1
CDR3 protein: ASMLAGTYNEQF; clone size: -; V gene: TRBV10-2
CDR3 protein: ASSSPTYPGTELQETQY; clone size: -; V gene: TRBV5-1
CDR3 protein: ASSFVRVGGYEQY; clone size: -; V gene: TRBV7-8
CDR3 protein: ASSLEGLGAGYT; clone size: -; V gene: TRBV11-2
CDR3 protein: ASLENTEAF; clone size: -; V gene: TRBV2
CDR3 protein: ASSYGGPGETQY; clone size: once; V gene: TRBV28